The 20 T cell receptor beta chains listed next were all sequenced from one sample in a study of blood T cells in healthy people across ages. Alongside a J-beta primer mix, a sample-barcoded 5' primer served in a second PCR lasting about 7 to 12 cycles. TCRdb processed the 5' RACE reads anew with MiXCR; each CDR3 protein has one entry. Seen here are about 1,000,000 distinct CDR3 sequences, 40% to 50% observed once, and the top ten hold 15% to 20%. Sequences were obtained from blood. The receptors stem from a woman in her sixties in good health.

Note on this clonotype: An end of the junction differs from the germline gene, which may be a read error. The CDR3 spells CSATRGTANTGGLFF. The CDR3 region has the DNA TGCAGTGCTACCCGTGGGACAGCGAACACCGGGGGGCTGTTTTTT. J is TRBJ2-2 and V is TRBV20-1; D perhaps matches TRBD1 (7 bases). The germline gives CDR1 DFQATT, CDR2 SNEGSKA (reference sequence). The CDR3 is 15 amino acids.

This clonotype was observed once. The chain is built from TRBV3-1 and TRBJ2-1; 7 positions match TRBD2. Germline values: CDR1 LGHDT, CDR2 YNNKEL (reference sequence). The CDR3 has 18 residues. The V segment lost 0 bases and the J segment 2 bases; nucleotides outside the gene matches: 10. In DNA form, the CDR3 reads TGTGCCAGCAGCCAAGATATCGGGTGGACTAGTGCCTACAATGAGCAGTTCTTC. Translated: CASSQDIGWTSAYNEQFF.

This clonotype has just a few counts. This chain links TRBV10-3 with TRBJ2-7; 13 bases align to TRBD2. CDR1 and CDR2 from the germline V gene are ENHRY and SYGVKD. This CDR3 region has 14 residues. The V segment lost 7 bases and the J segment 6 bases; nucleotides outside the gene matches: 6. The CDR3 DNA reads TGTGCCATCAACGGACTAGCGGGAGCGGGCGAGCAGTACTTC. Translated, it gives CAINGLAGAGEQYF.

This clonotype has a count of ten or more. This chain uses TRBV27 with TRBJ2-1, with D hard to call. The J call is in doubt because the DNA end fits TRBJ2-7 better. The CDR3 is 15 residues long. Germline V CDR1 and CDR2: MNHEY, SMNVEV (reference sequence). This CDR3 is CASSLSVSSYNEQYF. DNA for the CDR3: TGTGCCAGCAGTTTATCGGTCAGCTCCTACAATGAGCAGTACTTC.

This clonotype was seen a single time. This chain uses TRBV6-1 with TRBJ1-5; TRBD1 matches 8 bases. Trimming removed 7 bases from V and 3 bases from J; junction bases left unmatched: 8. The germline CDR1 and CDR2 sequences are MNHNS and SASEGT. The CDR3 consists of 15 residues. The CDR3 region has the DNA TGTGCCAGCAACCCCCGGACAGGGAACAATCAGCCCCAGCATTTT. Its translation is CASNPRTGNNQPQHF.

The sample holds a few counts of this clonotype. V and J are TRBV27 and TRBJ2-1; no clear D gene. Trimming removed 3 bases from V and 4 bases from J, with 13 bases in between. The CDR3 has 15 amino acids. The germline gives CDR1 MNHEY, CDR2 SMNVEV (reference sequence). The CDR3 bases are TGTGCCAGCAGTTTTAGGCAGACCTCTTACAATGAGCAGTTCTTC. As protein: CASSFRQTSYNEQFF.

This clonotype has more than one count but fewer than ten. The rearrangement joins TRBV27 to TRBJ2-1, with D unclear. V was pared by 3 bases and J by 4 bases, with 22 bases between. Per germline, CDR1 MNHEY and CDR2 SMNVEV (reference sequence). The CDR3 loop spans 18 amino acids. CDR3 amino acids: CASSFSVSGRLSYNEQFF. CDR3 sequence (DNA): TGTGCCAGCAGTTTCTCAGTCTCGGGCCGCCTCTCTTACAATGAGCAGTTCTTC.

A remark on this clonotype: The CDR3 end shows no conserved phenylalanine or tryptophan, and so a read error is likely. The V gene is TRBV24-1, the J gene TRBJ2-1, with D uncertain. In germline, CDR1 is KGHDR, CDR2 SFDVKD. The CDR3 length is 13 residues. The V end was cut by 5 bases, the J end by 7 bases, with 11 bases between. CDR3 nucleotide sequence: TGTGCCACCAGTGTCGGGTTCTGGAATGAGCAGTTCTTA. Amino acid sequence: CATSVGFWNEQFL.

This clonotype was recorded many times. V is TRBV7-2 and J is TRBJ2-3; D not certain. Germline values: CDR1 SGHTA, CDR2 FQGNSA. Trimming cost V 5 bases and J 7 bases, with 10 bases left between them. The CDR3 runs 12 residues. CDR3 sequence reads: CASSPGSYTQYF. The CDR3 coding sequence is TGTGCCAGCAGCCCGGGTAGTTATACGCAGTATTTT.

In its sample, this clonotype was seen a few times. The rearrangement joins TRBV27 to TRBJ2-5, with D unresolved. V lost 2 bases to trimming and J lost 4 bases, with 8 bases between them. The CDR3 is made up of 13 amino acids. The germline gives CDR1 MNHEY, CDR2 SMNVEV (reference sequence). The CDR3 spells CASSLSRSETQYF. Written as DNA, the CDR3 is TGTGCCAGCAGTTTAAGTAGGTCAGAGACCCAGTACTTC.

CDR3 amino acids: CASSSKKGSTYEQYF. CDR3 sequence (DNA): TGCGCCAGCAGCTCGAAAAAGGGGAGTACCTACGAGCAGTACTTC. The chain joins TRBV5-1 to TRBJ2-7; tentatively, D is TRBD1 or TRBD2 (5 bases each). The V gene lost 3 bases and the J gene lost 2 bases, with 15 bases spanning the gap. This CDR3 contains 15 residues. CDR1 and CDR2 (germline): SGHRS, YFSETQ. Full variable domain (rest looked up from reference TRBV5-1 and TRBJ2-7): KAGVTQTPRYLIKTRGQQVTLSCSPISGHRSVSWYQQTPGQGLQFLFEYFSETQRNKGNFPGRFSGRQFSNSRSEMNVSTLELGDSALYLCASSSKKGSTYEQYFGPGTRLTVT.

This chain links TRBV7-2 with TRBJ1-1, with D unresolved. The CDR3 consists of 13 residues. V shed 1 base and J shed 6 bases, with 9 bases lying between them. CDR1 is SGHTA and CDR2 is FQGNSA in the germline V gene. The CDR3 DNA sequence: TGTACCAGCAGCTTAGGGCGGCAGGCTGAAGCTTTCTTT. Translated: CTSSLGRQAEAFF.

This clonotype was seen repeatedly, ten times or more. The chain links TRBV29-1 to TRBJ2-1; 11 positions match TRBD1. This CDR3 has 14 residues. Germline CDR1 is SQVTM and CDR2 is ANQGSEA. Germline trimming cut 6 bases from V and 9 bases from J; bases unmatched to any gene: 10. This CDR3 is CSVSRTGGSSEQFF. CDR3 in DNA: TGCAGCGTGTCCCGGACAGGGGGCAGTAGTGAGCAGTTCTTC.

This clonotype came up a few times. The chain combines TRBV24-1 with TRBJ1-5, with no clear D. This CDR3 has 14 amino acids. Germline V gene sequence: CDR1 KGHDR, CDR2 SFDVKD. V was cut by 4 bases and J by 3 bases, with 9 bases left in between. CDR3 loop: CATSEPQYNQPQHF. For the CDR3, the DNA is TGTGCCACCAGTGAACCTCAGTACAATCAGCCCCAGCATTTT.

V and J are TRBV27 and TRBJ2-7, with TRBD1 matching over 9 bases. Germline CDR1 MNHEY, CDR2 SMNVEV (reference sequence). The CDR3 length is 16 residues. With V trimmed by 2 bases and J by 4 bases, 9 bases remained unmatched. CDR3 DNA sequence: TGTGCCAGCAGTTTAGGTCTCGGGGACAGGGCGTACGAGCAGTACTTC. Translated, it gives CASSLGLGDRAYEQYF.

The genes are TRBV6-4 and TRBJ2-6; D may be TRBD2 (6 bases). Germline V CDR1 and CDR2: MRHNA, SNTAGT. Trimming took off 5 bases at V and 2 bases at J, with 16 bases between the two ends. There are 17 residues in the CDR3. The CDR3: CASSKTSLGTGANVLTF. The DNA of the CDR3 is TGTGCCAGCAGTAAGACTAGTCTAGGGACTGGGGCCAACGTCCTGACTTTC.

The chain joins TRBV20-1 to TRBJ2-4; maybe TRBD2 (5 bases). The tail of the sequence fits TRBJ2-7 better, so the J call may be wrong. The CDR3 length is 11 residues. CDR1 is DFQATT and CDR2 is SNEGSKA in the germline V gene (reference sequence). The CDR3 DNA reads as TGCAGCGAGCGGCAACCCTACGAGCAGTACTTC. Residues: CSERQPYEQYF.

The chain has TRBV18 and TRBJ2-5; D remains unclear. The germline V gene encodes CDR1 KGHSH and CDR2 LQKENI. CDR3 length equals 13 residues. The V and J ends lost 3 bases and 5 bases respectively, with 10 bases between them. In nucleotides, the CDR3 is TGTGCCAGCTCACCGATCGTCCGGGAGACCCAGTACTTC. Translation: CASSPIVRETQYF.

This clonotype was seen once. The chain's CDR3 is CASRGQGDYGQYF. In DNA, the CDR3 is TGTGCCAGCAGAGGACAGGGAGACTACGGGCAGTACTTC. The chain couples TRBV6-6 to TRBJ2-5, with TRBD1 matching over 8 bases. Germline V CDR1 and CDR2: MNHNY, SVGAGI (reference sequence). With 6 bases clipped from V and 11 bases from J, the junction kept 11 bases outside the gene matches. This CDR3 is built from 13 residues.

This clonotype was seen a handful of times. V gene TRBV6-2 or TRBV6-3 combines with J gene TRBJ2-5; D may correspond to TRBD1 or TRBD2 (6 bases each). The germline V and J ends were trimmed by 2 bases and 6 bases, with 16 bases remaining between them. CDR1 is MNHEY, CDR2 SVGEGT, per germline. This CDR3 comprises 15 residues. CDR3 nucleotide sequence: TGTGCCAGCAGTTACGGGGCCGGGGGCCAGAAGACCCAGTACTTC. The encoded protein is CASSYGAGGQKTQYF.